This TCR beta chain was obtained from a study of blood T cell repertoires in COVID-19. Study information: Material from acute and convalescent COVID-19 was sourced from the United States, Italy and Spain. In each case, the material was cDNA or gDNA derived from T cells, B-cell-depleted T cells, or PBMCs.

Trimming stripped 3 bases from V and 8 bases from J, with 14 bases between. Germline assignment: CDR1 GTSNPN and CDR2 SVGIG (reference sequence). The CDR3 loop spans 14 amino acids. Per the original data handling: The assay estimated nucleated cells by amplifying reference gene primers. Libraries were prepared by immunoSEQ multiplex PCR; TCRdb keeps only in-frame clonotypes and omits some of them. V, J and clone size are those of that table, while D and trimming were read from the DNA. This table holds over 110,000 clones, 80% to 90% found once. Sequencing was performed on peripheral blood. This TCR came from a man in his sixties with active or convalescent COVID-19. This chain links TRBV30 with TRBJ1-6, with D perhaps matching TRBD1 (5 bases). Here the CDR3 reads CAWSPGGSYSPLHF. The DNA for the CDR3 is TGTGCCTGGAGCCCGGGGGGGTCTTATTCACCCCTCCACTTT.